Sequencing of this T cell receptor beta chain was carried out in a study of molecular identifiers for immune sequencing clone quantification. Sorting was used to obtain naive CD8 T cells (CD8+CD4-CCR7+CD45RA+). This clonotype has a handful of counts. The antigen is unknown. Whole-study findings and limits: Effector cells kept over 99% of their molecules in clones above 20 RNA copies, while naive cells kept under 1% there.

Germline V gene data show CDR1 as ENHRY and CDR2 as SYGVKD. V gave up 3 bases and J gave up 7 bases, with 13 bases separating them. The length of the CDR3 is 14 residues. Listed TCR primers and previously described methods were used for bulk TCR libraries. One entry per CDR3 protein results from TCRdb running MiXCR on the PCR reads. This sample has about 500,000 distinct CDR3 sequences, with about 25% found just once. This clonotype originated in a human donor in good health. Some libraries in this study had Jurkat cell RNA spiked in. The chain carries TRBV10-3 and TRBJ2-1; D uncertain. Sequenced material: naive CD8+ T cells from blood, with Jurkat cell RNA spiked in. The subset is: FACS-sorted CD8+CD4-CCR7+CD45RA+ naive T cells. The DNA for the CDR3 is TGTGCCATCAGTGAAGAACTGTTCTTTAATGAGCAGTTCTTC. It translates to CAISEELFFNEQFF.